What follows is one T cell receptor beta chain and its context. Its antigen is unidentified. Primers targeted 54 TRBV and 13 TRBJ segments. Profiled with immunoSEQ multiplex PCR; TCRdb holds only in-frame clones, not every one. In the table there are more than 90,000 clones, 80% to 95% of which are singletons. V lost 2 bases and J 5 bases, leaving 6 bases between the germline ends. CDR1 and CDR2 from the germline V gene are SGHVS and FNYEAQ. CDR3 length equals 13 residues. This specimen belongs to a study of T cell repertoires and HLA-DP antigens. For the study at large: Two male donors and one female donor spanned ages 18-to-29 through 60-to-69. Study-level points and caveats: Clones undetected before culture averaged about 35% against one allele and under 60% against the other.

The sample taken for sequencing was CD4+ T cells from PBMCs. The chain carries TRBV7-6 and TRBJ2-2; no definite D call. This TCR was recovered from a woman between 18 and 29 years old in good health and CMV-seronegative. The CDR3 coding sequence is TGTGCCAGCAGCTTACCAGCGACCGGGGAGCTGTTTTTT. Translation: CASSLPATGELFF.